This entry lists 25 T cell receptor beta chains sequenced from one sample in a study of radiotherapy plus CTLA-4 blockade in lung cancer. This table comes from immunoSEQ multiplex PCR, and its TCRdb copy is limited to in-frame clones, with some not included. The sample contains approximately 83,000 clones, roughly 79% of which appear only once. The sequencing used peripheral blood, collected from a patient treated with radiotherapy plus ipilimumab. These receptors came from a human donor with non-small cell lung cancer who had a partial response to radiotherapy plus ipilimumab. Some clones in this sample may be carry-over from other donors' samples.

CDR3 bases: TGTGCCAGCAGTGGCCCTCGGGGGGGGCACCACGAGCAGTACTTC. Translation gives CASSGPRGGHHEQYF. The chain uses TRBV28 and TRBJ2-7; 8 bases agree with TRBD2. There are 15 residues in the CDR3. Trimming cost V 5 bases and J 5 bases; bases outside gene matches: 11. The germline V gene encodes CDR1 MDHEN and CDR2 SYDVKM.

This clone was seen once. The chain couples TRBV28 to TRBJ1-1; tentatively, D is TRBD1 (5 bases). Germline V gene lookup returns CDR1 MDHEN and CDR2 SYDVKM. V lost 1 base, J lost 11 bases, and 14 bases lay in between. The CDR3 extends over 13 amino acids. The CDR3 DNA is TGTGCCAGCAGTTTATTGTTTGCGGGGGAGGCTTTCTTT. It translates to CASSLLFAGEAFF.

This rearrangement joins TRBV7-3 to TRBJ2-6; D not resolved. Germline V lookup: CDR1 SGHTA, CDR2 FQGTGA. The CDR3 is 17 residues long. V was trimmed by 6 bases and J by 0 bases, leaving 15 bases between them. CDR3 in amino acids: CASSNSQAGSGANVLTF. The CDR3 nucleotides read TGTGCCAGCAGTAATTCTCAGGCCGGCTCTGGGGCCAACGTCCTGACTTTC.

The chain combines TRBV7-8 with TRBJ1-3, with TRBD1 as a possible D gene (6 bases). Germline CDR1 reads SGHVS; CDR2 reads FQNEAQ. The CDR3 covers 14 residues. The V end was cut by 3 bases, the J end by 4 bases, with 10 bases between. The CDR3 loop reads CASSFRGLGNTIYF. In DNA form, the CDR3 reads TGTGCCAGCAGCTTTAGGGGGTTAGGAAACACCATATATTTT.

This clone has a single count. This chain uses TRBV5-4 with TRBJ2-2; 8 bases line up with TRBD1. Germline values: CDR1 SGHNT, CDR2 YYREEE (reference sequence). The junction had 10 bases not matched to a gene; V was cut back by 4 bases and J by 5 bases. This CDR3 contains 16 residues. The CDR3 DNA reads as TGTGCCAGCAGCAAACAGGACAGGGCTCGAACCGGGGAGCTGTTTTTT. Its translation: CASSKQDRARTGELFF.

The CDR3 spells CASSPPTPGTGVHTEAFF. The CDR3 DNA reads TGTGCCAGCTCACCCCCTACCCCCGGGACAGGGGTTCACACTGAAGCTTTCTTT. The rearrangement uses TRBV18 and TRBJ1-1; 10 bases match TRBD1. There are 18 residues in the CDR3. Germline V CDR1 and CDR2: KGHSH, LQKENI. The V gene end was trimmed by 3 bases and the J gene end by 3 bases; junction bases not matched to a gene: 13.

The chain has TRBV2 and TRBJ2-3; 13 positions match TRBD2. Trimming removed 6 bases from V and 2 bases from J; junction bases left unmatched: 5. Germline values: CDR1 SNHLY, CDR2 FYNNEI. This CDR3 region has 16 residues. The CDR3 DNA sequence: TGTGCCAGCAGAGGACTAGCGGGGGCCAACACAGATACGCAGTATTTT. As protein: CASRGLAGANTDTQYF.

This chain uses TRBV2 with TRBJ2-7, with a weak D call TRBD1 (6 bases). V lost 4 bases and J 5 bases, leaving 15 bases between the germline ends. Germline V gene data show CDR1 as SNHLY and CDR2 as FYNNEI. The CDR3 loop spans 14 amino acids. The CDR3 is CASSAETGTNEQYF. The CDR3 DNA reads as TGTGCCAGCAGTGCTGAGACAGGAACTAACGAGCAGTACTTC. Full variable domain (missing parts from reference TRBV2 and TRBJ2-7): EPEVTQTPSHQVTQMGQEVILRCVPISNHLYFYWYRQILGQKVEFLVSFYNNEISEKSEIFDDQFSVERPDGSNFTLKIRSTKLEDSAMYFCASSAETGTNEQYFGPGTRLTVT.

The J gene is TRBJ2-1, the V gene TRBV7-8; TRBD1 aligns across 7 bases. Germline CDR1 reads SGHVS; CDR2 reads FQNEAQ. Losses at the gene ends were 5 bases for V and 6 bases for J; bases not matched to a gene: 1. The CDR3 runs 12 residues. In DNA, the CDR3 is TGTGCCAGCAGCACAGGGGCCAATGAGCAGTTCTTC. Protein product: CASSTGANEQFF.

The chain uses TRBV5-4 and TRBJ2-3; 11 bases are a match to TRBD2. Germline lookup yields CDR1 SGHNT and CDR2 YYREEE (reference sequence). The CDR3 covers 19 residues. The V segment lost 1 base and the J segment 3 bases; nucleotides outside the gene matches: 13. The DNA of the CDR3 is TGTGCCAGCAGCTTGTCAAGGAGGCTAGCGGGGGGACCTACAGATACGCAGTATTTT. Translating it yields CASSLSRRLAGGPTDTQYF.

CDR3 sequence reads: CASSSSGLETQYF. The CDR3 DNA sequence: TGTGCCAGCAGCTCCTCAGGGTTAGAGACCCAGTACTTC. J is TRBJ2-5 and V is TRBV7-8; TRBD1 might be the D (5 bases). Germline CDR1 SGHVS, CDR2 FQNEAQ. The CDR3 is 13 amino acids. Trimming left V 4 bases short and J 4 bases short, with 10 bases between.

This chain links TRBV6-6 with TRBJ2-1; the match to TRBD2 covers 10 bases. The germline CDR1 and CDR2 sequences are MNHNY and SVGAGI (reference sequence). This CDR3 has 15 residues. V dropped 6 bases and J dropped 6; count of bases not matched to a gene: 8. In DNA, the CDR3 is TGTGCCAGCAGGCCCCCGGGGACTAGCGTCAATGAGCAGTTCTTC. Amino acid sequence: CASRPPGTSVNEQFF.

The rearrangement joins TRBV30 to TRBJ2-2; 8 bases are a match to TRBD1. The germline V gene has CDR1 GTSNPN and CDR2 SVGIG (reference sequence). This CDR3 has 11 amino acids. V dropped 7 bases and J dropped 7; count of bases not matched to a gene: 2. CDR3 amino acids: CAYRGVGELFF. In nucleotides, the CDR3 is TGTGCCTACAGGGGGGTCGGGGAGCTGTTTTTT.

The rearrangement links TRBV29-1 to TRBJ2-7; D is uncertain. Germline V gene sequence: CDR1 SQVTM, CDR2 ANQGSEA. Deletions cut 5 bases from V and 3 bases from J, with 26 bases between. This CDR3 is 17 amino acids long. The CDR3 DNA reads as TGCAGCGTTACGCGACTGAACTATAAACACGGCAGCTACGAGCAGTACTTC. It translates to CSVTRLNYKHGSYEQYF.

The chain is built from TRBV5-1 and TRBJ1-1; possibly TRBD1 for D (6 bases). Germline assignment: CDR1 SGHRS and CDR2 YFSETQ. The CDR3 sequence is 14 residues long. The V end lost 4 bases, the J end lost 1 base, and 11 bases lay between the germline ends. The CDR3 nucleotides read TGCGCCAGCAGCCCCAGGGGCGGGAACACTGAAGCTTTCTTT. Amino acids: CASSPRGGNTEAFF.

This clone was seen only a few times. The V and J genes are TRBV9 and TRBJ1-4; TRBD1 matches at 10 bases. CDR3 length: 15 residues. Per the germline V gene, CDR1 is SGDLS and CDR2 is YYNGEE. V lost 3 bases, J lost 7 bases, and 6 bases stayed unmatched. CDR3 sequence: CASSEGTGVGEKLFF. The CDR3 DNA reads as TGTGCCAGCAGCGAGGGGACAGGGGTGGGTGAAAAACTGTTTTTT.

CDR3 DNA: TGTGCCAGTAGTATGGGGGACAGGGTTCATGGCTACACCTTC. It codes for CASSMGDRVHGYTF. This chain links TRBV19 with TRBJ1-2; 9 bases match TRBD1. The germline CDR1 and CDR2 sequences are LNHDA and SQIVND (reference sequence). The V gene end was trimmed by 3 bases and the J gene end by 6 bases; junction bases not matched to a gene: 5. This CDR3 comprises 14 residues.

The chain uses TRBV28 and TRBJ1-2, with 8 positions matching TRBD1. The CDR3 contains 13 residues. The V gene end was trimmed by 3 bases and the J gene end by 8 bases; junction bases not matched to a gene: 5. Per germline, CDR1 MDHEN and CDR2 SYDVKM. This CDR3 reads CASSLRAGGGYTF. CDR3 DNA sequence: TGTGCCAGCAGTTTGAGGGCAGGGGGCGGCTACACCTTC.

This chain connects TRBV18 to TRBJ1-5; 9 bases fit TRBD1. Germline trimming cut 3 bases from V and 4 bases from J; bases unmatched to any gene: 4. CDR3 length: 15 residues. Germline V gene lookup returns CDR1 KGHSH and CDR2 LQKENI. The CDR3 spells CASSPTGTGNQPQHF. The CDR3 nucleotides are TGTGCCAGCTCACCGACGGGGACAGGGAATCAGCCCCAGCATTTT.

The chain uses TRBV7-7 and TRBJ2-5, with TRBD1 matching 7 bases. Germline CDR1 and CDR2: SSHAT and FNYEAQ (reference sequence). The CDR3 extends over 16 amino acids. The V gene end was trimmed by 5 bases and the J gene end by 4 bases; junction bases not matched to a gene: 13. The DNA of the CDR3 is TGTGCCAGCAGCGACCTAAGGGGGCGCGAGGGAGAGACCCAGTACTTC. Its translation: CASSDLRGREGETQYF.

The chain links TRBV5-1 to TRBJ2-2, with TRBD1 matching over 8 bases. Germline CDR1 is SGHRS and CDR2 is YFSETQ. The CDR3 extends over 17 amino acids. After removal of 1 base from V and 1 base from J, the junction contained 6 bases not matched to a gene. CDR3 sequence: CASSLYVTGVNTGELFF. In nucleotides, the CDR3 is TGCGCCAGCAGCTTGTACGTGACAGGGGTGAACACCGGGGAGCTGTTTTTT.

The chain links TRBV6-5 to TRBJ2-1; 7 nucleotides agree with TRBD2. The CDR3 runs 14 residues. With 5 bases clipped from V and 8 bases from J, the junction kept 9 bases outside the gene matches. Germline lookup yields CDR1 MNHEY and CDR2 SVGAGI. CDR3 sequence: CASSPRHGRDEQFF. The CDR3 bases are TGTGCCAGCAGTCCCCGACATGGGAGGGATGAGCAGTTCTTC.

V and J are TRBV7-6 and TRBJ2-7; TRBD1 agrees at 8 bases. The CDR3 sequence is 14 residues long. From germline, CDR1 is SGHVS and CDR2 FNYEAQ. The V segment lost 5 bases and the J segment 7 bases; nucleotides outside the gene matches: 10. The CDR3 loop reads CASSALQGVGEQYF. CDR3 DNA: TGTGCCAGCAGCGCTTTACAGGGGGTAGGAGAGCAGTACTTC. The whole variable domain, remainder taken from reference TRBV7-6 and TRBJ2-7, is GAGVSQSPRYKVTKRGQDVALRCDPISGHVSLYWYRQALGQGPEFLTYFNYEAQQDKSGLPNDRFSAERPEGSISTLTIQRTEQRDSAMYRCASSALQGVGEQYFGPGTRLTVT.

The CDR3 sequence: CASSDTEYRVYGYTF. The CDR3 DNA is TGTGCCAGCAGCGATACAGAATACCGCGTCTATGGCTACACCTTC. The gene calls are TRBV9 and TRBJ1-2; D is ambiguous. The CDR3 is 15 residues long. V was clipped by 3 bases and J by 4 bases, with 16 bases between them. CDR1 is SGDLS and CDR2 is YYNGEE in the germline V gene.

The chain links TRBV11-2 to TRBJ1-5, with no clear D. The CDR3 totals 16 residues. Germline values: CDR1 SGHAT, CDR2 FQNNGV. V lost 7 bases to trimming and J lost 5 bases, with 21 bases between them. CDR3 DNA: TGTGCCAGCATGGGAGCGGCCCCCTGGCGATATCAGCCCCAGCATTTT. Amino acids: CASMGAAPWRYQPQHF.